The present T cell receptor beta chain was sequenced within a study of blood T cell repertoires in COVID-19. Study in general: PBMCs, B-cell-depleted T cells, or T cells provided the cDNA or gDNA that made up the material.

Participant ages covered about 18 to 95 years across 24 US areas. Measured with immunoSEQ multiplex PCR; TCRdb has only the in-frame clones, and not every one. The profile shows 200,000 to 250,000 clones, about nine tenths of them singletons. The CDR3 length is 16 residues. CDR1 MGHRA and CDR2 YSYEKL come from the germline V gene. V lost 1 base and J lost 4; bases outside the gene matches: 9. The source material was PBMCs or T cells enriched from blood (not recorded which). The receptor was derived from a woman between 40 and 55 years old with acute COVID-19. This chain uses TRBV4-1 with TRBJ1-2; 7 nucleotides agree with TRBD1. CDR3 in DNA: TGCGCCAGCAGCCAAGGACCGGGACAGCGAGGCTATGGCTACACCTTC. Translating gives CASSQGPGQRGYGYTF.